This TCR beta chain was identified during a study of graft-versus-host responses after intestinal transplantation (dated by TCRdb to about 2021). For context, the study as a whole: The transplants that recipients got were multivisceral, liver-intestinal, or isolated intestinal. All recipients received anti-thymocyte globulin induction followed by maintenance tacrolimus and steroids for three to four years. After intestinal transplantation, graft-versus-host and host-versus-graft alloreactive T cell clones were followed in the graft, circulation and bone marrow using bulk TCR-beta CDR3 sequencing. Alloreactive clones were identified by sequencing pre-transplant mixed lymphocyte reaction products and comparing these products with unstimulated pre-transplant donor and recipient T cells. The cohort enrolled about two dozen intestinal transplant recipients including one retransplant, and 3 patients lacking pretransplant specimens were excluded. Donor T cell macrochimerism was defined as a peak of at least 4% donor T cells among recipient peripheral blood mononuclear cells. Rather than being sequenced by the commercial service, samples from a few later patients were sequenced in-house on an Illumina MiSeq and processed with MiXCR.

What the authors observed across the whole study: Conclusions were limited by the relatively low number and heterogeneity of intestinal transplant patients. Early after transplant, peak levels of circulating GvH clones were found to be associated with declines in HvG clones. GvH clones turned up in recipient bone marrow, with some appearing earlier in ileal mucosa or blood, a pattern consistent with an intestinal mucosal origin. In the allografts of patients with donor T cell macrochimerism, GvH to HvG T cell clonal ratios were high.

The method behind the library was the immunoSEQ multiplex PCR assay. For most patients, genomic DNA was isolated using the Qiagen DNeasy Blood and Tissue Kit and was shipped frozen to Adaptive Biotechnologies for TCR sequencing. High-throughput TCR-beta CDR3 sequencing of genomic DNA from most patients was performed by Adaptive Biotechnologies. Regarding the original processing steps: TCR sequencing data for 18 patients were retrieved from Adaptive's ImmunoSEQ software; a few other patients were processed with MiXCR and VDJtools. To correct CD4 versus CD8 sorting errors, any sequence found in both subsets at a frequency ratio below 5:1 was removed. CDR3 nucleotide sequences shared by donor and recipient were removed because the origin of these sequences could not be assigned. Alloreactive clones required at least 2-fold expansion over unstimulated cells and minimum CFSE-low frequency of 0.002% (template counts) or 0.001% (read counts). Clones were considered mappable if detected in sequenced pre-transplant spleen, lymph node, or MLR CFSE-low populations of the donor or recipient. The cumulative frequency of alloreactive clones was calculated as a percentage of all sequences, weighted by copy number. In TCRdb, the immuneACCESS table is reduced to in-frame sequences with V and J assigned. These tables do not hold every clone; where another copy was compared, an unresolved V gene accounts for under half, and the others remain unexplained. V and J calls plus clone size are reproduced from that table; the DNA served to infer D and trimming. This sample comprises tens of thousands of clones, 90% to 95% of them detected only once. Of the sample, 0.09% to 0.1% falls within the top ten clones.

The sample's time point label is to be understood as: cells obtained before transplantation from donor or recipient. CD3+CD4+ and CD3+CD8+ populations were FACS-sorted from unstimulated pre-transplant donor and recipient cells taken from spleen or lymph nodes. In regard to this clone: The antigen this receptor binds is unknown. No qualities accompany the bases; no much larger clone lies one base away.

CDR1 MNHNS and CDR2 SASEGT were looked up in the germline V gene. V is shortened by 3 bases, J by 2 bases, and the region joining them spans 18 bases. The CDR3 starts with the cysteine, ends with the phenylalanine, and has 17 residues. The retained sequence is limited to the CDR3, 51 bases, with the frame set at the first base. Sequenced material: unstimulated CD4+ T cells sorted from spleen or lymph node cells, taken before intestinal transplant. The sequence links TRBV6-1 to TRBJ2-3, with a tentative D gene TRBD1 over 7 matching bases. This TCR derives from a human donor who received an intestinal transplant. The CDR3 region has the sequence CASSDAGGTFFTDTQYF. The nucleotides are TGTGCCAGCAGTGATGCAGGGGGGACTTTTTTCACAGATACGCAGTATTTT.